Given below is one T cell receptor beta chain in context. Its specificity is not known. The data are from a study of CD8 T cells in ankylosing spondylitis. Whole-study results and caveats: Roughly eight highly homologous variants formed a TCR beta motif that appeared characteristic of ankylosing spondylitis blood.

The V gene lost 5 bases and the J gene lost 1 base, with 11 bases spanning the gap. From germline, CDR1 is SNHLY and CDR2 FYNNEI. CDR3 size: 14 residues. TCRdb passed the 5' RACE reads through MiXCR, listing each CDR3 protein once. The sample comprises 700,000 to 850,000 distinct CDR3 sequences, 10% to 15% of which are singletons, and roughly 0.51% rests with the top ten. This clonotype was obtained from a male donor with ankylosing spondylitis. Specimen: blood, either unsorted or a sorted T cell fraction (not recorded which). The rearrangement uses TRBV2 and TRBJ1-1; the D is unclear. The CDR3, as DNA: TGTGCCAGCAGTCCGATGGGAGGGAACACTGAAGCTTTCTTT. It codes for CASSPMGGNTEAFF.